The T cell receptor beta chain described here comes from a study of beta chain features in type 1 diabetes. Study conclusions and caveats: High-TCR-expressing cells could be over-represented by cDNA sequencing. In every one of the four CD4+ subsets, TCRB CDR3s were moderately but significantly shorter in Type 1 diabetes patients. Whether TCRB rearrangement is influenced by HLA type went unresolved here.

The isolated RNA, all of it, was reverse transcribed, so expressed TCRB transcripts were what got sequenced. The repertoire was sequenced with immunoSEQ multiplex PCR; TCRdb's copy has only in-frame clones and lacks some. The sample has 500,000 to 850,000 clones; over 12% are singletons. With 8 bases removed from V and 0 bases from J, the gap between germline ends came to 11 bases. The CDR3 runs to 14 residues. The germline CDR1 and CDR2 sequences are GTSNPN and SVGIG (reference sequence). This clone was observed a handful of times. As yet, its antigen is unknown. The clonotype was recovered from a man between 18 and 35 years old with type 1 diabetes. The chain combines TRBV30 with TRBJ2-6, with D unresolved. Source material: naive CD4+ T cells from blood. The CDR3 sequence is CALPRVSGANVLTF. The CDR3 DNA follows: TGTGCCCTCCCCCGGGTCTCTGGGGCCAACGTCCTGACTTTC.